The clone carrying this TCR beta chain was counted a few times. Antigen unknown. The sample comes from a study of beta chain features in type 1 diabetes. Study as a whole: On cell yields, gender and age, patients and healthy donors were similar.

Germline V CDR1 and CDR2: KGHSH, LQKENI. This CDR3 has 14 residues. Between the trimmed V and J ends, which lost 5 bases and 0 bases, there was a span of 5 bases. Study-level findings and limits: When VDJ junctions were examined, type 1 diabetes patients showed fewer insertions and more deletions.

TCRB transcripts that were expressed got sequenced, as all of the isolated RNA had been reverse transcribed. Profiling relied on immunoSEQ multiplex PCR, and the TCRdb table lists in-frame clones only, not all of them. This table holds about 900,000 clones, under 20% found once. The genes are TRBV18 and TRBJ2-6; D is unclear. This receptor was obtained from a woman aged 18-29 years in good health. The sequenced sample consisted of naive CD4+ T cells from blood. CDR3 sequence reads: CASSEVSGANVLTF. In DNA, the CDR3 is TGTGCCAGCTCAGAGGTCTCTGGGGCCAACGTCCTGACTTTC.